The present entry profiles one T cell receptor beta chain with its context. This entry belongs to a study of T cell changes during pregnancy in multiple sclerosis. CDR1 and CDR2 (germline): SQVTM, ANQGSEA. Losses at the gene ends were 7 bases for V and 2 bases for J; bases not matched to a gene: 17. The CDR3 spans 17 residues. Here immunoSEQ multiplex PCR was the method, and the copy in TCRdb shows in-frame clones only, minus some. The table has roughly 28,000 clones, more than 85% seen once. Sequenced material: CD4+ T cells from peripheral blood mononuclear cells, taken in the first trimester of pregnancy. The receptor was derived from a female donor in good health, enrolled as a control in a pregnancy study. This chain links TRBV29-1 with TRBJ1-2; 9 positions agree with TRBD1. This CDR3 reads CSASGGQGIRANYGYTF. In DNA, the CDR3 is TGCAGCGCTTCGGGGGGACAGGGAATTCGGGCCAACTATGGCTACACCTTC. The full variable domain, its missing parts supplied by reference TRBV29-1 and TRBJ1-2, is SAVISQKPSRDICQRGTSLTIQCQVDSQVTMMFWYRQQPGQSLTLIATANQGSEATYESGFVIDKFPISRPNLTFSTLTVSNMSPEDSSIYLCSASGGQGIRANYGYTFGSGTRLTVV.